The rows below give T cell receptor beta chains drawn from one sample of a study of glioma-infiltrating T cells. MiXCR, applied by TCRdb to the multiplex PCR reads, yields one record per CDR3 protein. The sample includes around 190,000 distinct CDR3 sequences, around 32% of them seen just once. Sequenced: glioma tissue, nonneoplastic brain tissue, or PBMCs (not recorded which). These receptors were collected from a human donor with low-grade glioma or glioblastoma, undergoing nonglioma brain surgery, or in good health (not recorded which). Each CDR3 is given with its conserved first and last residue. The order of the fields is J gene, D gene, V gene, clone size, CDR3 protein, CDR3 DNA. The D gene is left open where the match is weak. Rows may omit the clone size; those that give it use once, few, many or a size class.

j_gene: TRBJ1-1
d_gene: .
v_gene: TRBV25-1
abundance: many
CDR3aa: CASSEGARTEAFF
CDR3nt: TGTGCCAGCAGTGAGGGGGCGCGGACTGAAGCTTTCTTT

j_gene: TRBJ2-2
d_gene: .
v_gene: TRBV20-1
abundance: many
CDR3aa: CSARDPRDRYANTGELFF
CDR3nt: TGCAGTGCTAGAGATCCAAGAGACAGATACGCGAACACCGGGGAGCTGTTTTTT

j_gene: TRBJ1-6
d_gene: .
v_gene: TRBV7-8
abundance: many
CDR3aa: CASSLVATRAADGSPLHF
CDR3nt: TGTGCCAGCAGCTTAGTGGCGACAAGGGCCGCGGATGGATCACCCCTCCACTTT

j_gene: TRBJ1-2
d_gene: .
v_gene: TRBV7-2
abundance: many
CDR3aa: CASSLEVGITLNYGYTF
CDR3nt: TGTGCCAGCAGCTTAGAGGTCGGCATAACACTTAACTATGGCTACACCTTC

j_gene: TRBJ2-1
d_gene: .
v_gene: TRBV20-1
abundance: many
CDR3aa: CSASLGHEQFF
CDR3nt: TGCAGTGCTAGCCTGGGACATGAGCAGTTCTTC

j_gene: TRBJ2-7
d_gene: .
v_gene: TRBV10-3
abundance: few
CDR3aa: CAISDRVYSYEQYF
CDR3nt: TGTGCCATCAGTGACAGGGTGTACTCCTACGAGCAGTACTTC

j_gene: TRBJ2-1
d_gene: .
v_gene: TRBV6-1
abundance: many
CDR3aa: CASSGRGTGNEQFF
CDR3nt: TGTGCCAGCAGTGGACGGGGCACCGGCAACGAGCAGTTCTTC

j_gene: TRBJ1-1
d_gene: TRBD1
v_gene: TRBV12-3/TRBV12-4
abundance: .
CDR3aa: CASSPSTGGTGAFF
CDR3nt: TGTGCCAGCAGTCCATCAACAGGGGGCACTGGAGCTTTCTTT

j_gene: TRBJ2-3
d_gene: .
v_gene: TRBV6-5
abundance: .
CDR3aa: CACSSAGTDAQYF
CDR3nt: TGTGCCTGCAGTTCAGCGGGCACAGATGCGCAGTATTTT

j_gene: TRBJ2-7
d_gene: .
v_gene: TRBV6-2/TRBV6-3
abundance: many
CDR3aa: CASTSEGASYEQYF
CDR3nt: TGTGCCAGCACCTCAGAAGGTGCATCCTACGAGCAGTACTTC